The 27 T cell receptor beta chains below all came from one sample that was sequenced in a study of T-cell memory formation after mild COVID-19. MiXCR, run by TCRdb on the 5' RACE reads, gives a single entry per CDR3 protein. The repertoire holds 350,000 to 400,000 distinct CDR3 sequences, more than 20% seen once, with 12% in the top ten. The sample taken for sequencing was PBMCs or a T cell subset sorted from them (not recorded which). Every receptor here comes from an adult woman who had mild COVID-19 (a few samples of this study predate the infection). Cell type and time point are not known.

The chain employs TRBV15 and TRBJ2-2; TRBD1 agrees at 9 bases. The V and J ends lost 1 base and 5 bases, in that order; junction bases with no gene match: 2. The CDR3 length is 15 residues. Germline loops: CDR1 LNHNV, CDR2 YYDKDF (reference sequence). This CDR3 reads CATSRGDRVTGELFF. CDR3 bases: TGTGCCACCAGCAGAGGGGACAGGGTGACCGGGGAGCTGTTTTTT. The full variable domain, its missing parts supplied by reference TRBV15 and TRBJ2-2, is DAMVIQNPRYQVTQFGKPVTLSCSQTLNHNVMYWYQQKSSQAPKLLFHYYDKDFNNEADTPDNFQSRRPNTSFCFLDIRSPGLGDTAMYLCATSRGDRVTGELFFGEGSRLTVL.

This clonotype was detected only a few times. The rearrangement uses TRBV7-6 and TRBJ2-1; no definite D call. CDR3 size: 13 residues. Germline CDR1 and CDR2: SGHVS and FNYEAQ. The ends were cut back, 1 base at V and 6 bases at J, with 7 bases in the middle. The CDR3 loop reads CASSLGGPNEQFF. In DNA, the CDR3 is TGTGCCAGCAGCTTAGGGGGTCCCAATGAGCAGTTCTTC. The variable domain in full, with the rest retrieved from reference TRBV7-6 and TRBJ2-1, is GAGVSQSPRYKVTKRGQDVALRCDPISGHVSLYWYRQALGQGPEFLTYFNYEAQQDKSGLPNDRFSAERPEGSISTLTIQRTEQRDSAMYRCASSLGGPNEQFFGPGTRLTVL.

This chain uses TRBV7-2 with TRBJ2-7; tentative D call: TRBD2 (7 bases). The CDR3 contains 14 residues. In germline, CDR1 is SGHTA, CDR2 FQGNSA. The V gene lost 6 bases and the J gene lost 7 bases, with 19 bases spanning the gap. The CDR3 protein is CASSLEGGAREQYF. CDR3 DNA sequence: TGTGCCAGCAGTTTGGAAGGGGGGGCCCGGGAGCAGTACTTC.

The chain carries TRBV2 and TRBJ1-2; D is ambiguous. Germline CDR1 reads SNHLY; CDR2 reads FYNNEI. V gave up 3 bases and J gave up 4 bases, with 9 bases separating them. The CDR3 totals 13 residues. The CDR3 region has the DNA TGTGCCAGCAGTGATAGTTGGAGCTATGGCTACACCTTC. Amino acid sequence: CASSDSWSYGYTF.

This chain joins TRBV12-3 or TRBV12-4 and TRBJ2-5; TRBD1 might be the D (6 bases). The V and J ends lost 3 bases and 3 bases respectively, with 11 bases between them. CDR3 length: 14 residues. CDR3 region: CASSFGRGKETQYF. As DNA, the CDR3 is TGTGCCAGCAGTTTCGGCAGGGGAAAAGAGACCCAGTACTTC.

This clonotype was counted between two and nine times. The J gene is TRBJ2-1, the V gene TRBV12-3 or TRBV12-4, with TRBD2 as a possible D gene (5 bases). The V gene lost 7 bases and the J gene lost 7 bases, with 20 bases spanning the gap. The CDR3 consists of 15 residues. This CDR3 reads CASNTLDYPMNEQFF. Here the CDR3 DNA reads TGTGCCAGCAACACGCTCGACTACCCAATGAATGAGCAGTTCTTC.

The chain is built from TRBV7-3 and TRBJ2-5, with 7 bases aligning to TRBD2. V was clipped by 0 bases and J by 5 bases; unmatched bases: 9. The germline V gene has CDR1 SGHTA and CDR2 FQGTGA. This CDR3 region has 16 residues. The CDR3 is CASSLTGGSSRETQYF. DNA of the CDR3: TGTGCCAGCAGCTTAACCGGGGGGAGTTCTCGGGAGACCCAGTACTTC.

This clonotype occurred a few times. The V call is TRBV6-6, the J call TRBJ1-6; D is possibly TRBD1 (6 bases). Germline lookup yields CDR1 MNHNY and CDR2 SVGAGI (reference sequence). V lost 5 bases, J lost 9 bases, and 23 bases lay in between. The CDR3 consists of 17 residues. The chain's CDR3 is CASSPRDTRGSGSPLHF. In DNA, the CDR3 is TGTGCCAGCAGTCCCCGGGACACCCGAGGTAGTGGTTCACCCCTCCACTTT.

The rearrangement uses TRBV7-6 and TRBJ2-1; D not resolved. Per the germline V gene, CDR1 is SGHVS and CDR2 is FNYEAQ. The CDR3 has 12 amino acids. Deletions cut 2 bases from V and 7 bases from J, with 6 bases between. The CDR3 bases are TGTGCCAGCAGCTTAATAAGTAATGAGCAGTTCTTC. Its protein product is CASSLISNEQFF.

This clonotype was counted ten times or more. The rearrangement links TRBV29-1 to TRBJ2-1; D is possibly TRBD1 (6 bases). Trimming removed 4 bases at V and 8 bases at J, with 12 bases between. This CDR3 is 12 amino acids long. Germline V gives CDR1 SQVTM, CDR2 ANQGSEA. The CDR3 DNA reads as TGCAGCGTTGCTCAGGGGTGGGATGAGCAGTTCTTC. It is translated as CSVAQGWDEQFF.

CDR3 nucleotide sequence: TGCGCCAGCAGCCTGGACGAGCTGAGGTCACCCCTCCACTTT. Its protein product is CASSLDELRSPLHF. The V and J genes are TRBV4-1 and TRBJ1-6; D call uncertain. The CDR3 extends over 14 amino acids. Germline V gene data show CDR1 as MGHRA and CDR2 as YSYEKL. V was shortened by 4 bases and J by 10 bases, with 14 bases between the two germline ends.

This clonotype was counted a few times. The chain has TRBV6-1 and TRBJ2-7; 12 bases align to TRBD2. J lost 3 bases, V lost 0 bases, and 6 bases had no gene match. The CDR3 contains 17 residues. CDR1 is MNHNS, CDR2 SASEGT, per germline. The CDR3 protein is CASSEATSGGFYYEQYF. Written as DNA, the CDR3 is TGTGCCAGCAGTGAAGCAACTAGCGGGGGGTTTTACTACGAGCAGTACTTC.

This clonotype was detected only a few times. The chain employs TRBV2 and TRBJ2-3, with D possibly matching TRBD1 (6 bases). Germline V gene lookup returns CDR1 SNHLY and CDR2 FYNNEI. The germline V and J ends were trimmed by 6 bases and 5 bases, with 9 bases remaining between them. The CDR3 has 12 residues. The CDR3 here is CASSEDRDTQYF. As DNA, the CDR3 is TGTGCCAGCAGCGAGGACAGAGATACGCAGTATTTT.

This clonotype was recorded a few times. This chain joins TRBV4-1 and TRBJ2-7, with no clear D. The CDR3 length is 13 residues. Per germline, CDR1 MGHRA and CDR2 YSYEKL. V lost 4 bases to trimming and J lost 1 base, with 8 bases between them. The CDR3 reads CASSPVNSYEQYF. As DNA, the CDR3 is TGCGCCAGCAGCCCTGTTAATTCCTACGAGCAGTACTTC.

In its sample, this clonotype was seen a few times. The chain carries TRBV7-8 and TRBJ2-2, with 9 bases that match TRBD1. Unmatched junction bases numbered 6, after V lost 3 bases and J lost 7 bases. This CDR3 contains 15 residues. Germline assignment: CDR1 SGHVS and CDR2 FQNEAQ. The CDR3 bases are TGTGCCAGCAGCTTCCTGGACAGGGGTAACGGGGAGCTGTTTTTT. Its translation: CASSFLDRGNGELFF.

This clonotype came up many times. For the CDR3, the DNA is TGCGCCAGCAGCCCCTGGGACAGCTCCTACGAGCAGTACTTC. Protein product: CASSPWDSSYEQYF. The rearrangement uses TRBV4-1 and TRBJ2-7, with 7 nucleotides matching TRBD1. Germline V gene sequence: CDR1 MGHRA, CDR2 YSYEKL. The CDR3 has 14 amino acids. Trimming at V came to 4 bases and at J to 0 bases, leaving 3 bases not matched to a gene.

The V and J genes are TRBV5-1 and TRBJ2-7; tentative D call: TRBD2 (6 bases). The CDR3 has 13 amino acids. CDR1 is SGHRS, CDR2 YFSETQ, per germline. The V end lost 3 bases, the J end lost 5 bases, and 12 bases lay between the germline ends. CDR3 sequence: CASSSTSLHEQYF. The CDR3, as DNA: TGCGCCAGCAGCTCGACTAGTCTCCACGAGCAGTACTTC. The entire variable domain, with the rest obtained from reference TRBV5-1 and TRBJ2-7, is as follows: KAGVTQTPRYLIKTRGQQVTLSCSPISGHRSVSWYQQTPGQGLQFLFEYFSETQRNKGNFPGRFSGRQFSNSRSEMNVSTLELGDSALYLCASSSTSLHEQYFGPGTRLTVT.

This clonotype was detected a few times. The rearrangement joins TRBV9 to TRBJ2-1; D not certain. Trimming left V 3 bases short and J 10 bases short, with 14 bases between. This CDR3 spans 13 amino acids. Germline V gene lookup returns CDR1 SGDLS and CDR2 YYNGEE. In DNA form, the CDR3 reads TGTGCCAGCAGCGAGAGGAGAGGTTCGGAGCAGTTCTTC. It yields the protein CASSERRGSEQFF.

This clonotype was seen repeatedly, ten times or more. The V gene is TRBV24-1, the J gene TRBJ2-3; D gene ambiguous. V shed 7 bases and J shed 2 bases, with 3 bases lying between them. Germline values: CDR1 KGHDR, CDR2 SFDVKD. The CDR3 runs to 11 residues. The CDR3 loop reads CATSNTDTQYF. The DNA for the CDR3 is TGTGCCACCAGCAACACAGATACGCAGTATTTT.

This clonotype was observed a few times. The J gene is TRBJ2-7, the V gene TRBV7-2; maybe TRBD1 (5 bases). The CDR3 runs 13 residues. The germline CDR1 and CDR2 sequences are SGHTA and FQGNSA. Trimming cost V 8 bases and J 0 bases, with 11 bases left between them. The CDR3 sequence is CASSKGFSYEQYF. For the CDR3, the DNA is TGTGCCAGCTCTAAGGGGTTCTCCTACGAGCAGTACTTC.

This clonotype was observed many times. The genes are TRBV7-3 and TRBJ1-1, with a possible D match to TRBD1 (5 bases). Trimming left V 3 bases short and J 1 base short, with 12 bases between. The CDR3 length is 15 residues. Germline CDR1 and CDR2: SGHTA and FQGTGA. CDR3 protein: CASSLTDLGNTEAFF. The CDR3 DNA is TGTGCCAGCAGCTTGACAGATCTTGGGAACACTGAAGCTTTCTTT.

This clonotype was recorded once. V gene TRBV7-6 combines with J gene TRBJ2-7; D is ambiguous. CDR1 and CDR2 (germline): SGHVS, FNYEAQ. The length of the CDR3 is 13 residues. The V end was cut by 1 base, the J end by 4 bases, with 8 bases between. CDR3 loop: CASSLGAIYEQYF. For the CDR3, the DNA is TGTGCCAGCAGCTTAGGGGCTATATACGAGCAGTACTTC.

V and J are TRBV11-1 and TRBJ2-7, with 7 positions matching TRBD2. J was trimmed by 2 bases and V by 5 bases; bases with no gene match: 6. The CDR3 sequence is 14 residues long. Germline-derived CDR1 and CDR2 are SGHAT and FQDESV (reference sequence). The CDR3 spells CASSRLAETYEQYF. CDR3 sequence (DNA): TGTGCCAGCAGCCGGCTAGCGGAGACCTACGAGCAGTACTTC.

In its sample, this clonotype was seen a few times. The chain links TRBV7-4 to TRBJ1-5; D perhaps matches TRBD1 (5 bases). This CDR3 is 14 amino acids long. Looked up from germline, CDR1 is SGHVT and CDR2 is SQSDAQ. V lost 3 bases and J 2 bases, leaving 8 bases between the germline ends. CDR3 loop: CASSLDIRNQPQHF. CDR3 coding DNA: TGTGCCAGCAGCTTGGACATCCGCAATCAGCCCCAGCATTTT. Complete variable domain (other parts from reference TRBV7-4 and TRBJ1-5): GAGVSQSPRYKVAKRGRDVALRCDSISGHVTLYWYRQTLGQGSEVLTYSQSDAQRDKSGRPSGRFSAERPERSVSTLKIQRTEQGDSAVYLCASSLDIRNQPQHFGDGTRLSIL.

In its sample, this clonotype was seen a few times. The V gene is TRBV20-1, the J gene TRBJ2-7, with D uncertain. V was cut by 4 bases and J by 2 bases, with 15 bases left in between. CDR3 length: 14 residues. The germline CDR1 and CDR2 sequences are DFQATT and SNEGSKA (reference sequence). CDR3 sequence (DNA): TGCAGTGCTACCCCCAGGTCCGGCCCCTACGAGCAGTACTTC. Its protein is CSATPRSGPYEQYF.

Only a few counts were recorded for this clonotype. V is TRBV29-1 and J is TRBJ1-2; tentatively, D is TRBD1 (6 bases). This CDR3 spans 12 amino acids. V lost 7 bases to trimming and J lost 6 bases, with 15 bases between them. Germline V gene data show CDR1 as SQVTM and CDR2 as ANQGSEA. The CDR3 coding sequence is TGCAGCGAAACCGACAGGTTGGATGGCTACACCTTC. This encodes CSETDRLDGYTF.

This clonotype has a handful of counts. CDR3 sequence reads: CASSQEVEGTGANVLTF. The CDR3 coding sequence is TGCGCCAGCAGCCAAGAAGTTGAGGGGACCGGGGCCAACGTCCTGACTTTC. The chain combines TRBV4-3 with TRBJ2-6, with D perhaps TRBD1 or TRBD2 (5 bases each). Germline-derived CDR1 and CDR2 are LGHNA and YSLEER. CDR3 length: 17 residues. Trimming removed 0 bases from V and 4 bases from J, with 13 bases in between.